The 10 T cell receptor beta chains below come from one sample, sequenced in a study of T cell responses to AZD1222 COVID-19 vaccine (dated by TCRdb to the early 2020s). Libraries came from the immunoSEQ multiplex PCR assay. Not all clones reach the TCRdb copy of this immuneACCESS table, which keeps in-frame sequences only. Checked studies attribute under half of the gap to unresolved V genes and leave the rest unexplained. The sample table contains 120,000 or so clones; only one count was recorded for around 85% of them. The top ten hold around 4.6% of the sample. In the paper's terms, the time point label means: baseline before first vaccination. The starting material was peripheral blood, obtained on day 0 of AZD1222 vaccination. Source of these receptors: an adult in good health.

V and J are TRBV30 and TRBJ2-5; D ambiguous. V lost 3 bases, J lost 5 bases, and 7 bases lay in between. The CDR3 spans 11 residues. The V gene's germline CDR1 is GTSNPN and CDR2 SVGIG (reference sequence). In DNA form, the CDR3 reads TGTGCCTGGAGGATATTGGAGACCCAGTACTTC. It codes for CAWRILETQYF.

CDR3 nucleotides: TGTGCCAGCAGCTTAAGGGCTGAACCGCCCCACGAGCAGTACTTC. Protein product: CASSLRAEPPHEQYF. The rearrangement uses TRBV7-9 and TRBJ2-7; no firm D call. This CDR3 contains 15 residues. Germline assignment: CDR1 SEHNR and CDR2 FQNEAQ (reference sequence). Trimming pared 2 bases from V and 5 bases from J, leaving 16 bases between.

The V call is TRBV6-5, the J call TRBJ1-5; D not certain. The CDR3 has 14 amino acids. The germline V gene has CDR1 MNHEY and CDR2 SVGAGI. V lost 2 bases, J lost 0 bases, and 5 bases lay in between. The CDR3 protein is CASSYGYSNQPQHF. The CDR3 DNA is TGTGCCAGCAGTTACGGATATAGCAATCAGCCCCAGCATTTT.

A few counts support this clone. The CDR3 reads CASTLTGLAGDEQYF. As DNA, the CDR3 is TGCGCCAGCACCCTCACGGGGCTAGCGGGAGACGAGCAGTACTTC. The chain links TRBV5-1 to TRBJ2-7; 10 nucleotides agree with TRBD2. V lost 6 bases, J lost 5 bases, and 11 bases stayed unmatched. The CDR3 is 15 residues long. Germline V gene data show CDR1 as SGHRS and CDR2 as YFSETQ.

The rearrangement uses TRBV5-1 and TRBJ2-3; TRBD2 matches at 10 bases. Germline V gene lookup returns CDR1 SGHRS and CDR2 YFSETQ. V lost 3 bases and J lost 6; bases outside the gene matches: 4. The CDR3 runs 14 residues. The DNA for the CDR3 is TGCGCCAGCAGCTCAACTAGCGGGGTCGATACGCAGTATTTT. Residues: CASSSTSGVDTQYF.

The chain is built from TRBV7-2 and TRBJ2-7, with D hard to call. Deletions cut 3 bases from V and 7 bases from J, with 13 bases between. The germline V gene encodes CDR1 SGHTA and CDR2 FQGNSA. The CDR3 sequence is 13 residues long. The CDR3 is CASSFNYGREQYF. CDR3 sequence (DNA): TGTGCCAGCAGCTTTAATTACGGGCGTGAGCAGTACTTC.

The J gene is TRBJ1-6, the V gene TRBV6-6; tentatively, D is TRBD1 (6 bases). Trimming removed 8 bases from V and 5 bases from J, with 13 bases in between. Germline values: CDR1 MNHNY, CDR2 SVGAGI (reference sequence). The CDR3 is made up of 14 amino acids. In DNA, the CDR3 is TGTGCCAGCCGCCGGGCAGGGGATAATTCACCCCTCCACTTT. This encodes CASRRAGDNSPLHF.

The chain is built from TRBV9 and TRBJ1-3; D is uncertain. The CDR3 is made up of 14 amino acids. Trimming pared 4 bases from V and 0 bases from J, leaving 8 bases between. Germline CDR1 and CDR2: SGDLS and YYNGEE. CDR3 sequence reads: CASSSMLSGNTIYF. CDR3 in DNA: TGTGCCAGCAGCTCAATGCTCTCTGGAAACACCATATATTTT. The complete variable domain, with remaining parts taken from reference TRBV9 and TRBJ1-3, reads DSGVTQTPKHLITATGQRVTLRCSPRSGDLSVYWYQQSLDQGLQFLIQYYNGEERAKGNILERFSAQQFPDLHSELNLSSLELGDSALYFCASSSMLSGNTIYFGEGSWLTVV.

The rearrangement links TRBV6-5 to TRBJ1-5, with 8 bases identical to TRBD1. The CDR3 is 14 amino acids. Germline-derived CDR1 and CDR2 are MNHEY and SVGAGI. V gave up 6 bases and J gave up 10 bases; unmatched junction bases: 11. The CDR3 loop reads CASRRTGFYLPQHF. In DNA form, the CDR3 reads TGTGCCAGCAGACGGACAGGGTTCTATCTCCCCCAGCATTTT.

CDR3 in DNA: TGCGCCAGCAGCCAAGATTGGCGACTAGCGGGCCAAAACATTCAGTACTTC. Amino acid sequence: CASSQDWRLAGQNIQYF. The rearrangement joins TRBV4-3 to TRBJ2-4; 10 bases map to TRBD2. V shed 0 bases and J 5 bases; nucleotides not matched to a gene: 7. Germline-derived CDR1 and CDR2 are LGHNA and YSLEER. The CDR3 has 17 residues.